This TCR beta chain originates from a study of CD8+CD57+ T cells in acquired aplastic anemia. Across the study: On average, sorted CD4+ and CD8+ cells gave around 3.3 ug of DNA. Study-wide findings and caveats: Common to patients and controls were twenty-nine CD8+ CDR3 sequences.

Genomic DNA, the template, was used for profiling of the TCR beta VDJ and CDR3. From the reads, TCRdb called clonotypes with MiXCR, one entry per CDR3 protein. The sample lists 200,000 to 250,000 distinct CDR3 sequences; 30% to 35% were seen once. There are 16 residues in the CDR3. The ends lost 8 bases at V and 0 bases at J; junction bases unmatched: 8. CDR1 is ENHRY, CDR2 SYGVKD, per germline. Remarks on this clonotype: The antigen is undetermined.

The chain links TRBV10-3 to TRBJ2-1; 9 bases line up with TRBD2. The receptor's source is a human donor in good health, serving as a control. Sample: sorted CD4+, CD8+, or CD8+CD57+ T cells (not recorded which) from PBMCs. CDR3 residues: CAIESGRFLSYNEQFF. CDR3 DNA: TGTGCCATCGAGAGCGGGAGGTTCCTCTCCTACAATGAGCAGTTCTTC.